This is a list of T cell receptor beta chains from one sample in a study of T cell responses to AZD1222 COVID-19 vaccine. Profiled with immunoSEQ multiplex PCR; TCRdb holds only in-frame clones, not every one. Of approximately 94,000 clones detected, about 87% appear once; the ten largest clones hold around 2%. The source material was peripheral blood, sampled on day 0 of AZD1222 vaccination. The receptors shown here come from an adult in good health. Both conserved end residues are part of each CDR3. Fields, in order: V gene, J gene, CDR3 protein.

V gene: TRBV6-5
J gene: TRBJ2-7
CDR3 protein: CASSSTGYQGEQYF

V gene: TRBV29-1
J gene: TRBJ1-4
CDR3 protein: CSVEDHEDRTHEKLFF

V gene: TRBV9
J gene: TRBJ2-3
CDR3 protein: CASSPGQRTDTQYF

V gene: TRBV7-9
J gene: TRBJ2-1
CDR3 protein: CASSALGVSGFIEQFF

V gene: TRBV6-5
J gene: TRBJ1-1
CDR3 protein: CASRAASSAEAFF

V gene: TRBV2
J gene: TRBJ1-1
CDR3 protein: CASRRERASATEAFF

V gene: TRBV4-2
J gene: TRBJ2-1
CDR3 protein: CASSQDYGDRADEQFF

V gene: TRBV7-2
J gene: TRBJ1-2
CDR3 protein: CASSLIREGYTF

V gene: TRBV11-2
J gene: TRBJ2-7
CDR3 protein: CASSLGSFGQEYEQYF

V gene: TRBV16
J gene: TRBJ1-1
CDR3 protein: CASSQGQGTEAFF

V gene: TRBV18
J gene: TRBJ2-7
CDR3 protein: CASTPGQGASWQYF